This is a list of T cell receptor beta chains from one sample in a study of T cells in Graves' hyperthyroidism and ophthalmopathy. Each CDR3 protein gets one entry after TCRdb re-called the multiplex PCR reads with MiXCR. This table holds around 760,000 distinct CDR3 sequences, 35% found once. The source material was blood. Source of these receptors: a woman aged 40 to 49 with Graves' hyperthyroidism. Both conserved end residues are part of each CDR3. A D gene is named only where the DNA matches it firmly. Clone size is shown for a subset of rows, as once, few, many or a class of expanded clone.

j_call	clone_size	v_call	d_call	cdr3_nt	cdr3_aa
TRBJ2-5	few	TRBV7-2	.	TGTGCCAGCAGCTTGGACTGGTGGCAGACCCAGTACTTC	CASSLDWWQTQYF
TRBJ2-2	.	TRBV2	.	TGTGCCAGCAGCCACAGAGCCACCGGGGAGCTGTTTTTT	CASSHRATGELFF
TRBJ1-1	.	TRBV5-4	.	TGTGCCAGCAGCTTATCGTCGGGGGGCACAGCTTTCTTT	CASSLSSGGTAFF
TRBJ2-7	.	TRBV6-5	TRBD2	TGTGCCAGCAGTTATGGGCGGGAGGGCCAGGATGAGCAGTACTTC	CASSYGREGQDEQYF
TRBJ2-7	few	TRBV9	.	TGTGCCAGCAGCCCCCGACGAGAAAGCTCCTACGAGCAGTACTTC	CASSPRRESSYEQYF
TRBJ1-6	.	TRBV10-3	.	TGTGCCAGCAATCCCGGGACAAGCTCCTATAATTCACCCCTCCACTTT	CASNPGTSSYNSPLHF
TRBJ2-7	few	TRBV29-1	TRBD1	TGCAGCGCCGCCGGGACAGGGTCCTACGAGCAGTACTTC	CSAAGTGSYEQYF
TRBJ1-2	.	TRBV6-1	.	TGTGCCAGCAGTGAACTAACAGGGCAAAACCATTATGGCTACACCTTC	CASSELTGQNHYGYTF
TRBJ1-2	few	TRBV19	TRBD1	TGTGCCATTCGGGACAGGAGTTTTGGCTACACCTTC	CAIRDRSFGYTF
TRBJ2-5	many	TRBV7-7	TRBD1	TGTGCTAGCAGCTTCGGGACAGACGAGACCCAGTACTTC	CASSFGTDETQYF
TRBJ2-6	many	TRBV12-3/TRBV12-4	.	TGTGCCACCCAGGATAGTTGGGCCAACGTCCTGACTTTC	CATQDSWANVLTF
TRBJ1-2	.	TRBV10-3	TRBD1	TGTGCCAGCAGTTACGCGGCAGGGGGCGCATCAGTCAACTATGGCTACACCTTC	CASSYAAGGASVNYGYTF
TRBJ1-2	.	TRBV7-9	TRBD1	TGTGCCAGCAGCCAAGGGTCGGGACAGACCCTTCCTGGCTACACCTTC	CASSQGSGQTLPGYTF
TRBJ2-2	.	TRBV19	TRBD1	TGTGCCAGCACCAGACAGGGGGGTTTGACCGGGGAGCTGTTTTTT	CASTRQGGLTGELFF
TRBJ2-3	once	TRBV10-3	.	TGTGCCATCAGTCGACTGCGGGTCACAGATACGCAGTATTTT	CAISRLRVTDTQYF
TRBJ2-7	.	TRBV4-3	.	TGCGCCAGCAGCCAAGAATCCAGACGCTACGAGCAGTACTTC	CASSQESRRYEQYF
TRBJ1-3	.	TRBV6-5	.	TGTGCCAGCAGTTACACCTGGCAGGGGACGAGAAACACCATATATTTT	CASSYTWQGTRNTIYF
TRBJ2-7	.	TRBV12-3/TRBV12-4	TRBD1	TGTGCCAGCAGTTCCCTCCGGGACAGGGGGCCGAGTTACGAGCAGTACTTC	CASSSLRDRGPSYEQYF
TRBJ2-7	once	TRBV2	.	TGTGCCAGTCTTGGCGGGCTAGCCTACGAGCAGTACTTC	CASLGGLAYEQYF
TRBJ1-5	few	TRBV6-2/TRBV6-3	.	TGTGCCAGCAGTTACTCTCTGTATACGGGTTATAGCAATCAGCCCCAGCATTTT	CASSYSLYTGYSNQPQHF
TRBJ1-5	few	TRBV10-3	.	TGTGCCAGCTCGAACTTCCGGGTGAAACAGCCCCAGCATTTT	CASSNFRVKQPQHF
TRBJ1-5	many	TRBV10-3	.	TGTGCCATCAGTGAGTCGGGAACAGCTTTTGTCAATCAGCCCCAGCATTTT	CAISESGTAFVNQPQHF
TRBJ2-3	few	TRBV10-1	.	TGCGCCAGCAGTGCCAGGGTCACAGATACGCAGTATTTT	CASSARVTDTQYF
TRBJ2-2	.	TRBV7-2	TRBD2	TGTGCCACGACTAGCGGGAGAAGGAGCACCGGGGAGCTGTTTTTT	CATTSGRRSTGELFF
TRBJ1-1	many	TRBV10-3	.	TGTGCCATCAGTGAAATTAGGGAGACTGAAGCTTTCTTT	CAISEIRETEAFF
TRBJ1-4	few	TRBV2	TRBD1	TGTGCCAGCAGTCCGAGGACAGGGGGAATAACTAATGAAAAACTGTTTTTT	CASSPRTGGITNEKLFF
TRBJ2-5	many	TRBV7-2	.	.	CASSFGFGSLRGEYF
TRBJ1-2	many	TRBV7-9	.	TGTGCCAGCAGCTTCACTTGGCAGGGCGATGGCTACACCTTC	CASSFTWQGDGYTF
TRBJ1-3	few	TRBV20-1	TRBD1	TGCAGTGCTCGAACCGGGACAGGGAAGAACACCATATATTTT	CSARTGTGKNTIYF
TRBJ2-7	many	TRBV20-1	.	TGCAGTGCTAGACGCGCTCGTGCCGAGCAGTACTTC	CSARRARAEQYF
TRBJ1-2	.	TRBV19	TRBD1	TGTGCCAGTAGTACCTCAGGGGGGGGGCTTGGTGGCTACACCTTC	CASSTSGGGLGGYTF
TRBJ1-1	.	TRBV7-2	TRBD1	TGTGCCAGCAACCCGAGGGGGCGTTGGGCTGAAGCTTTCTTT	CASNPRGRWAEAFF